This T cell receptor beta chain was identified in a study of response to subunit inactivated influenza vaccine. Findings of the study overall: It was the authors' suggestion that each seasonal influenza vaccination recruits few new T cells.

CDR3 length: 15 residues. J lost 3 bases, V lost 2 bases, and 3 bases had no gene match. Germline CDR1 is LGHNA and CDR2 is YSLEER. TCRdb used MiXCR to reprocess the RT-PCR reads, holding one entry per CDR3 protein. The sample consists of about 610,000 distinct CDR3 sequences, approximately 14% of them appearing once. For this clonotype: Its specificity is unknown.

This specimen was PBMCs from blood, taken about 11 days after vaccination. The source is a man between 50 and 59 years old who received an inactivated influenza vaccine. The V call is TRBV4-3, the J call TRBJ2-7; 11 bases map to TRBD2. The CDR3 loop reads CASSQTTSGIYEQYF. CDR3 coding DNA: TGCGCCAGCAGCCAAACGACTAGCGGGATCTACGAGCAGTACTTC.